The rows below give T cell receptor beta chains drawn from one sample of a study of technical replicates of blood from a handful of donors. This table comes from immunoSEQ multiplex PCR, and its TCRdb copy is limited to in-frame clones, with some not included. The sample consists of around 50,000 clones, about 96% of them appearing once. Material for sequencing was T cells isolated from PBMCs. The receptors here all came from a human donor in good health. Both conserved end residues are part of each CDR3. The D gene is left open where the match is weak. The listing skips clone size in some rows; elsewhere it reads once, few, many or a size class.

v_call	clone_size	j_call	d_call	cdr3_nt	cdr3_aa
TRBV2	few	TRBJ1-5	.	TGTGCCAGCACAATCAGGGCGAGCCAGCCCCAGCATTTT	CASTIRASQPQHF
TRBV5-6	.	TRBJ2-3	TRBD2	TGTGCCAGCAGCTCGAAGGGACTAGCGGGAGCTACGCAGTATTTT	CASSSKGLAGATQYF
TRBV6-5	.	TRBJ1-2	.	TGTGCCAGCAGTTTCCTACCCGGGACTACCCATGGCTACACCTTC	CASSFLPGTTHGYTF
TRBV27	.	TRBJ1-2	TRBD1	TGTGCCAGCAGTTTATCAGGACAGGGGGACGGCTATGGCTACACCTTC	CASSLSGQGDGYGYTF
TRBV7-2	.	TRBJ2-2	.	TGTGCCAGCAGCTTATCAGCGGGTCAAAACGGGGAGCTGTTTTTT	CASSLSAGQNGELFF
TRBV7-9	.	TRBJ2-5	TRBD2	TGTGCCAGCTGCGAATCTAGCGGGAGTGAAGAGACCCAGTACTTC	CASCESSGSEETQYF
TRBV4-2	.	TRBJ1-5	.	TGTGCCAGCAGCCAAGCGGGAACAGATCAGCCCCAGCATTTT	CASSQAGTDQPQHF
TRBV29-1	.	TRBJ2-2	TRBD1	TGCAGCTCGACAGGGATTTCGAACACCGGGGAGCTGTTTTTT	CSSTGISNTGELFF
TRBV7-7	.	TRBJ2-2	TRBD2	TGTGCCAGCAGGGCGGGGGAGGGGCGCTCGAACACCGGGGAGCTGTTTTTT	CASRAGEGRSNTGELFF
TRBV28	.	TRBJ1-2	TRBD1	TGTGCCAGCGACGGACAGGTGGGAGCTTTCCTCTATGGCTACACCTTC	CASDGQVGAFLYGYTF
TRBV6-1	.	TRBJ1-1	.	TGTGCCAGCAGTGACCGGGTCACTGAAGCTTTCTTT	CASSDRVTEAFF